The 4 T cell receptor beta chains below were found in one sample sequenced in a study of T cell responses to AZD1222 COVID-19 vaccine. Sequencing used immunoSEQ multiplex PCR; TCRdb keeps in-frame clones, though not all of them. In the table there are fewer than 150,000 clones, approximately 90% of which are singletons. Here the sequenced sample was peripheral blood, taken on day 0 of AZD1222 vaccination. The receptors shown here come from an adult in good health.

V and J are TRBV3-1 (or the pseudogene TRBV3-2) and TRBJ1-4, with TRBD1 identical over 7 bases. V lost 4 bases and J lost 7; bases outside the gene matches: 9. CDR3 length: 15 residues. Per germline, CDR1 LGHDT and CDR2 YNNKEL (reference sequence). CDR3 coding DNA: TGTGCCAGCAGCCTAACGGGACAGAGGACTGAAAAACTGTTTTTT. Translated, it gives CASSLTGQRTEKLFF.

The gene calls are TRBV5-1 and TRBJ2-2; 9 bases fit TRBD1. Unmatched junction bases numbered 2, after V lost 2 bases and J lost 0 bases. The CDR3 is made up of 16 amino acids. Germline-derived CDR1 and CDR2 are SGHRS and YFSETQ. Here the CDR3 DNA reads TGCGCCAGCAGCTTTCGACAGGGGGCGAACACCGGGGAGCTGTTTTTT. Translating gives CASSFRQGANTGELFF. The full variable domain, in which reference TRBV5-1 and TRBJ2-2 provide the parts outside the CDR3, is KAGVTQTPRYLIKTRGQQVTLSCSPISGHRSVSWYQQTPGQGLQFLFEYFSETQRNKGNFPGRFSGRQFSNSRSEMNVSTLELGDSALYLCASSFRQGANTGELFFGEGSRLTVL.

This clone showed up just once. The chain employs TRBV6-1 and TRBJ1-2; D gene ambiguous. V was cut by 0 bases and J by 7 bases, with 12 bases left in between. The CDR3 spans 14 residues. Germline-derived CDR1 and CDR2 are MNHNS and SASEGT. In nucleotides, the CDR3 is TGTGCCAGCAGTGAAGCCAGTCTTGGGGTTGGCTACACCTTC. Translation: CASSEASLGVGYTF.

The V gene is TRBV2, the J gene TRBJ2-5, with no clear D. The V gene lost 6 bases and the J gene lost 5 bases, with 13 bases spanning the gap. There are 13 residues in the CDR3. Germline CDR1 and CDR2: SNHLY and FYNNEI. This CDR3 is CASRTFLKETQYF. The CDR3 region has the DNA TGTGCCAGCAGGACCTTCCTCAAGGAGACCCAGTACTTC.